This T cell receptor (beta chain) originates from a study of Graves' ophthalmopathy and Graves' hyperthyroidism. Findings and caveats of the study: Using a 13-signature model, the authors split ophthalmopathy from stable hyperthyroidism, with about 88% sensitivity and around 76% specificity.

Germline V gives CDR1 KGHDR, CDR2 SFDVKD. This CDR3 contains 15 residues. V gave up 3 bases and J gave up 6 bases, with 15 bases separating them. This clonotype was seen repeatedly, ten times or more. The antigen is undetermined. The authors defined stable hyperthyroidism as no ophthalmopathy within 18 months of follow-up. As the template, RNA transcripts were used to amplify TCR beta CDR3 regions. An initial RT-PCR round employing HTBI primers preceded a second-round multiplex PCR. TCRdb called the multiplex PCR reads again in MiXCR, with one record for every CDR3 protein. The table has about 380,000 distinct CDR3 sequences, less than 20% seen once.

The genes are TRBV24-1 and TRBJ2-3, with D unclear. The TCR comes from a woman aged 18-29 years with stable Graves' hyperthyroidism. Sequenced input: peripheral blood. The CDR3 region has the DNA TGTGCCACCAGTGATGCCGTCGACGGGTCGGATACGCAGTATTTT. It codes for CATSDAVDGSDTQYF.